The text below deals with one T cell receptor (beta chain). Its antigen remains unidentified. The primer mix had 60 Vbeta and 13 Jbeta primers. The protocol was immunoSEQ multiplex PCR, while the TCRdb copy is restricted to in-frame clones and leaves out a portion. The top ten hold around 2.2% of the sample, which has about 180,000 clones, 80% to 85% seen once. Germline V gene data show CDR1 as SGDLS and CDR2 as YYNGEE. The CDR3 runs to 15 residues. Germline trimming cut 2 bases from V and 0 bases from J; bases unmatched to any gene: 4. Whereas donors were nominally healthy upon sampling, unrecorded immune exposures were probable. This sample is drawn from a study of cytomegalovirus exposure and HLA in healthy donors. Study-wide points: Later, TCR association rates were found to vary by HLA locus, highest for DRB1 and lowest for HLA-C. Approximately 18,000 TCR beta sequences were associated with HLA alleles at 0.05 false discovery rate in a later analysis.

Sequencing used PBMCs. The rearrangement uses TRBV9 and TRBJ2-7; 8 positions match TRBD2. This sequence originates from a young woman in good health and CMV-seronegative. For the CDR3, the DNA is TGTGCCAGCAGCGTGGGGACTAGTTACTCCTACGAGCAGTACTTC. It is translated as CASSVGTSYSYEQYF. Looking up the rest from reference TRBV9 and TRBJ2-7 gives the full variable domain: DSGVTQTPKHLITATGQRVTLRCSPRSGDLSVYWYQQSLDQGLQFLIQYYNGEERAKGNILERFSAQQFPDLHSELNLSSLELGDSALYFCASSVGTSYSYEQYFGPGTRLTVT.